This T cell receptor (beta chain) emerged from a study of cytomegalovirus exposure and HLA in healthy donors. CDR1 and CDR2 (germline): LGHNA, YSLEER. Trimming pared 1 base from V and 6 bases from J, leaving 10 bases between. CDR3 length: 14 amino acids. Study-wide results and caveats: Analyses of presence and absence presupposed an approximately uniform sequencing depth across donors. Of the V segments, some could not be distinguished, including TRBV6-2 and TRBV6-3, and were excluded. When analyzed later, a missense DCLRE1C variant was found to be linked to TCR beta V- and J-gene trimming. CMV antigen specificity of a few CMV-associated chains was confirmed in vitro.

Details on this clone: Its antigen is not identified.

The PCR was carried out with 60 Vbeta primers and 13 Jbeta primers. Measured with immunoSEQ multiplex PCR; TCRdb has only the in-frame clones, and not every one. The sample has roughly 99,000 clones, roughly three quarters seen once. The sequenced material came from PBMCs. The receptor was derived from a middle-aged woman in good health and CMV-seronegative. The chain uses TRBV4-3 and TRBJ2-1; a weak D match, TRBD1 (7 bases). DNA of the CDR3: TGCGCCAGCAGCCAAGGCGGGGACAGCAATGAGCAGTTCTTC. Amino acids: CASSQGGDSNEQFF.